This is a list of T cell receptor beta chains from one sample in a study of blood T cell repertoires in COVID-19. Measured with immunoSEQ multiplex PCR; TCRdb has only the in-frame clones, and not every one. Of fewer than 250,000 clones in the sample, roughly 90% were seen once. Sequencing was done on a sample of PBMCs or T cells enriched from blood (not recorded which). The receptors were gathered from a woman between 18 and 30 years old who had recovered from COVID-19. The CDR3 runs from the conserved cysteine through the conserved F or W. The D gene is left open where the match is weak. Clone size is stated in some rows and not others, as once, few, many or a class when expanded.

clone_size: once
d_call: TRBD1
v_call: TRBV24-1
j_call: TRBJ1-1
cdr3_aa: CATRRGPGGNTEAFF
cdr3_nt: TGTGCCACCAGGAGGGGGCCGGGCGGGAACACTGAAGCTTTCTTT

clone_size: -
d_call: TRBD1
v_call: TRBV19
j_call: TRBJ2-2
cdr3_aa: CASSPGQGRAGELFF
cdr3_nt: TGTGCCAGTAGTCCGGGACAGGGGCGGGCCGGGGAGCTGTTTTTT

clone_size: -
d_call: -
v_call: TRBV13
j_call: TRBJ2-2
cdr3_aa: CASSPRSYTGELFF
cdr3_nt: TGTGCCAGCAGCCCACGGTCGTACACCGGGGAGCTGTTTTTT

clone_size: -
d_call: -
v_call: TRBV13
j_call: TRBJ2-2
cdr3_aa: CASSGPPGMQSGELFF
cdr3_nt: TGTGCCAGCAGCGGCCCCCCAGGTATGCAGTCCGGGGAGCTGTTTTTT

clone_size: -
d_call: -
v_call: TRBV14
j_call: TRBJ2-2
cdr3_aa: CASSQYIAGDTGELFF
cdr3_nt: TGTGCCAGCAGCCAATATATTGCCGGGGACACCGGGGAGCTGTTTTTT

clone_size: -
d_call: TRBD1
v_call: TRBV5-1
j_call: TRBJ1-6
cdr3_aa: CASSRQGFVEPLHF
cdr3_nt: TGCGCCAGCAGCCGACAGGGGTTTGTGGAACCCCTCCACTTT

clone_size: -
d_call: -
v_call: TRBV4-1
j_call: TRBJ2-1
cdr3_aa: CASSQDLQGSYNEQFF
cdr3_nt: TGCGCCAGCAGCCAAGATCTACAGGGAAGTTACAATGAGCAGTTCTTC

clone_size: -
d_call: -
v_call: TRBV15
j_call: TRBJ1-1
cdr3_aa: CATSRDPESRRAEAFF
cdr3_nt: TGTGCCACCAGCAGAGATCCGGAGAGCCGGAGGGCTGAAGCTTTCTTT

clone_size: once
d_call: TRBD2
v_call: TRBV3-1/TRBV3-2
j_call: TRBJ2-1
cdr3_aa: CASSRPSGGSYNEQFF
cdr3_nt: TGTGCCAGCAGTCGGCCTAGCGGGGGGTCGTACAATGAGCAGTTCTTC

clone_size: -
d_call: TRBD1
v_call: TRBV10-3
j_call: TRBJ2-3
cdr3_aa: CAISAGQGDADTQYF
cdr3_nt: TGTGCCATCAGTGCGGGACAGGGCGATGCAGATACGCAGTATTTT

clone_size: once
d_call: TRBD1
v_call: TRBV6-5
j_call: TRBJ1-6
cdr3_aa: CASSYRPGQGSPLHF
cdr3_nt: TGTGCCAGCAGTTACCGGCCGGGACAGGGGTCACCCCTCCACTTT

clone_size: -
d_call: TRBD1
v_call: TRBV5-1
j_call: TRBJ1-6
cdr3_aa: CASSEGGGSSPLHF
cdr3_nt: TGCGCCAGCAGCGAAGGGGGCGGCAGTTCACCCCTCCACTTT

clone_size: -
d_call: -
v_call: TRBV19
j_call: TRBJ1-6
cdr3_aa: CASNPDSPRSPLHF
cdr3_nt: TGTGCCAGTAACCCGGACAGTCCAAGGTCACCCCTCCACTTT

clone_size: -
d_call: -
v_call: TRBV19
j_call: TRBJ1-5
cdr3_aa: CASSIGGAQHF
cdr3_nt: TGTGCCAGTAGTATAGGGGGCGCCCAGCATTTT